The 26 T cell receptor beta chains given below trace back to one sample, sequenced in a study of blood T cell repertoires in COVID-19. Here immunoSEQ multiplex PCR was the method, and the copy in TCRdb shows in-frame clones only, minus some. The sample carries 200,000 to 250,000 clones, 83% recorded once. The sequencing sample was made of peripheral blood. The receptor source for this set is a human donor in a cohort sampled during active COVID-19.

This chain's CDR3 is CASSTDTGEKLFF. The DNA for the CDR3 is TGTGCCAGCAGCACGGACACTGGTGAAAAACTGTTTTTT. The chain carries TRBV11-2 and TRBJ1-4; tentatively, D is TRBD1 (5 bases). The germline CDR1 and CDR2 sequences are SGHAT and FQNNGV. There are 13 residues in the CDR3. Trimming left V 5 bases short and J 7 bases short, with 11 bases between. The entire variable domain, with the rest obtained from reference TRBV11-2 and TRBJ1-4, is as follows: EAGVAQSPRYKIIEKRQSVAFWCNPISGHATLYWYQQILGQGPKLLIQFQNNGVVDDSQLPKDRFSAERLKGVDSTLKIQPAKLEDSAVYLCASSTDTGEKLFFGSGTQLSVL.

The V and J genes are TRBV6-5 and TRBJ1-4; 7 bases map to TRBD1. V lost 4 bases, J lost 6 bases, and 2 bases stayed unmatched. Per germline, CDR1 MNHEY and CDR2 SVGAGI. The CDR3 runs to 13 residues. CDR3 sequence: CASSSGGHEKLFF. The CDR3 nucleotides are TGTGCCAGCAGTTCAGGGGGGCATGAAAAACTGTTTTTT.

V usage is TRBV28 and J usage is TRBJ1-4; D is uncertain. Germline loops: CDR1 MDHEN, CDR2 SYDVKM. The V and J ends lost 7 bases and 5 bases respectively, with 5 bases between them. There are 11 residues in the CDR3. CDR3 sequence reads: CASIGNEKLFF. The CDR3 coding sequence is TGTGCCAGCATCGGGAATGAAAAACTGTTTTTT.

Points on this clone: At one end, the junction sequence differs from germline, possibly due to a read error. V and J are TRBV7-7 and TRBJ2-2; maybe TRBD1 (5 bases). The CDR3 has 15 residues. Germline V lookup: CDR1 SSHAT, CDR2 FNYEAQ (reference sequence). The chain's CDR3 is CASSLGAGSAGELFF. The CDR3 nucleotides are TGTGCTAGCAGCTTAGGTGCAGGGTCGGCCGGGGAGCTGTTTTTT.

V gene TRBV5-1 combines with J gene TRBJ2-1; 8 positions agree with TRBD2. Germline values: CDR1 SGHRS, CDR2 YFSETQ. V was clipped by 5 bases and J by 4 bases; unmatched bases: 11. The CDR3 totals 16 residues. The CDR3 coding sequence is TGCGCCAGCAGTCCCGGATCGGGGGGGGCTTACAATGAGCAGTTCTTC. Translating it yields CASSPGSGGAYNEQFF.

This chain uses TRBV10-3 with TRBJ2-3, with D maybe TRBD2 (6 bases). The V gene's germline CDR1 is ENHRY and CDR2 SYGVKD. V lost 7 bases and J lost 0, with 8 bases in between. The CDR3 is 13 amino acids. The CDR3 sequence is CAINRESTDTQYF. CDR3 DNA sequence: TGTGCCATCAACCGGGAGAGCACAGATACGCAGTATTTT.

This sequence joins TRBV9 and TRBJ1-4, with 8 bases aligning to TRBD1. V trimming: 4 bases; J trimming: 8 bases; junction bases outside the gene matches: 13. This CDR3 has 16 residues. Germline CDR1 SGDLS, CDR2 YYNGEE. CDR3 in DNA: TGTGCCAGCAGCCCCGGATGGACAGGGATACGAGAAAAACTGTTTTTT. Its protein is CASSPGWTGIREKLFF.

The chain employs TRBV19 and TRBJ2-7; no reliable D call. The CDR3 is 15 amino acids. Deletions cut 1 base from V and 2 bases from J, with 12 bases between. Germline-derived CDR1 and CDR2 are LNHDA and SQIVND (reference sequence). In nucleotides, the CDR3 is TGTGCCAGTAGTATAGGCGGCAGCTACCCCTACGAGCAGTACTTC. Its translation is CASSIGGSYPYEQYF.

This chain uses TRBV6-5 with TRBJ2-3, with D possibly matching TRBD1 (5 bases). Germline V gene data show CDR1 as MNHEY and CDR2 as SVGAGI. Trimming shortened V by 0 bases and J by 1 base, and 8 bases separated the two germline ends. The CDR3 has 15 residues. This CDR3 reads CASSYSWGRTDTQYF. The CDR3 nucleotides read TGTGCCAGCAGTTACTCATGGGGCCGCACAGATACGCAGTATTTT.

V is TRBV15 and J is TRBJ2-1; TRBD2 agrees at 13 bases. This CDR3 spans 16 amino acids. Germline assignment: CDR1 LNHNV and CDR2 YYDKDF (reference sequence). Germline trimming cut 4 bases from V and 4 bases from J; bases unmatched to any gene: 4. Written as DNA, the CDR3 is TGTGCCACCAGCAAAGGGACTAGCGGGAATTACAATGAGCAGTTCTTC. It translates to CATSKGTSGNYNEQFF.

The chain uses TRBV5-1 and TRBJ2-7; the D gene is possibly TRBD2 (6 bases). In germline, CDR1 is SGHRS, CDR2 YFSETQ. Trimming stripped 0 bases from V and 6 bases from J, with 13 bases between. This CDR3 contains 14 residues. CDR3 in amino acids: CASSLAGGAREQYF. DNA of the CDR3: TGCGCCAGCAGCTTGGCCGGAGGGGCTCGCGAGCAGTACTTC. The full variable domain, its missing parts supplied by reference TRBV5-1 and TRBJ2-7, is KAGVTQTPRYLIKTRGQQVTLSCSPISGHRSVSWYQQTPGQGLQFLFEYFSETQRNKGNFPGRFSGRQFSNSRSEMNVSTLELGDSALYLCASSLAGGAREQYFGPGTRLTVT.

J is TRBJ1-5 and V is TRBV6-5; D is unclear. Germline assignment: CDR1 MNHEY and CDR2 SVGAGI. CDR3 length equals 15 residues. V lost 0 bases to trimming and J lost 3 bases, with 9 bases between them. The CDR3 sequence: CASSYSGGPNQPQHF. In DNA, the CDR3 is TGTGCCAGCAGTTACTCGGGAGGGCCCAATCAGCCCCAGCATTTT.

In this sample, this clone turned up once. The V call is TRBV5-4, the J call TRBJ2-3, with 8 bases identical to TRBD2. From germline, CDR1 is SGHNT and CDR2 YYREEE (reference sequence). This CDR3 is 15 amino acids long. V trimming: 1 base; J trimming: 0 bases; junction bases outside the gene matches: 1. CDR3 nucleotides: TGTGCCAGCAGCTTGTCTAGCGGGAGCACAGATACGCAGTATTTT. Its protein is CASSLSSGSTDTQYF.

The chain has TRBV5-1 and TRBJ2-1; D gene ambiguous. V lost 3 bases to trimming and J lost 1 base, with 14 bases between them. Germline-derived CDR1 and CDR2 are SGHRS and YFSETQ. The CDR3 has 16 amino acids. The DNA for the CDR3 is TGCGCCAGCAGCTCCTCCCCGGGTCCATCCTACAATGAGCAGTTCTTC. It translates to CASSSSPGPSYNEQFF.

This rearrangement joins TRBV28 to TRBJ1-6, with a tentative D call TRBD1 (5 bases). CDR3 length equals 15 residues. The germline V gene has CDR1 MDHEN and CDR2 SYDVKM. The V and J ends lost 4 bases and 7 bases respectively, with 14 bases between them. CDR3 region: CASSWDLGGNSPLHF. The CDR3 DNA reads TGTGCCAGCAGTTGGGACTTGGGGGGGAATTCACCCCTCCACTTT.

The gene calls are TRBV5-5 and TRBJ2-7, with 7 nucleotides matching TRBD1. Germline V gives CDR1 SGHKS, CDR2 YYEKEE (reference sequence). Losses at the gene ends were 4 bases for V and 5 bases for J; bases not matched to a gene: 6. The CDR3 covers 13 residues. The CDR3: CASSGTDLNEQYF. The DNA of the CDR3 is TGTGCCAGCAGCGGGACAGATCTCAACGAGCAGTACTTC.

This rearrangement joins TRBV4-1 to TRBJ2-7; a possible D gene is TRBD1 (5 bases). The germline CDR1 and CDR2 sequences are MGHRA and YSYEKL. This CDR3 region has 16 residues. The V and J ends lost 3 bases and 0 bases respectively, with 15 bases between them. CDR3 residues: CASSQSKGYSSYEQYF. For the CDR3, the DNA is TGCGCCAGCAGCCAGTCTAAGGGGTATAGCTCCTACGAGCAGTACTTC.

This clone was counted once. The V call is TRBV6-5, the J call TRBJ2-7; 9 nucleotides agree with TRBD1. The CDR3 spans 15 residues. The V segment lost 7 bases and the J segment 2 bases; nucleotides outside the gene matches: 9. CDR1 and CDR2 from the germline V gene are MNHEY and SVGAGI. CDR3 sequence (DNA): TGTGCCAGCACTCCCGCGGGACAGGGAACCTACGAGCAGTACTTC. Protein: CASTPAGQGTYEQYF.

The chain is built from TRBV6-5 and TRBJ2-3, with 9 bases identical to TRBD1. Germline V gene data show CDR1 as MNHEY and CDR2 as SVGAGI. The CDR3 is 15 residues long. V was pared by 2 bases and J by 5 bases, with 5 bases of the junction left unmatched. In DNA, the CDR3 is TGTGCCAGCAGTTACAGTCGACAGGGGGGAGATACGCAGTATTTT. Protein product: CASSYSRQGGDTQYF.

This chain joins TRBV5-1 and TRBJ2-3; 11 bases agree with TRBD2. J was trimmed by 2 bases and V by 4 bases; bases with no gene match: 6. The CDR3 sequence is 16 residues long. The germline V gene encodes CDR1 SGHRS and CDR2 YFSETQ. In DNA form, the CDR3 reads TGCGCCAGCAGCGGCGGGACTAGCGGTCCCACAGATACGCAGTATTTT. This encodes CASSGGTSGPTDTQYF.

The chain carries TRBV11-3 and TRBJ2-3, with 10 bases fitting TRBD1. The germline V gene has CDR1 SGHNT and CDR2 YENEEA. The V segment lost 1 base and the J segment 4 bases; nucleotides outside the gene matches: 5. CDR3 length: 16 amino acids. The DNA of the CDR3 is TGTGCCAGCAGCTTAGGGACAGGGGGTGCGGCAGATACGCAGTATTTT. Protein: CASSLGTGGAADTQYF.

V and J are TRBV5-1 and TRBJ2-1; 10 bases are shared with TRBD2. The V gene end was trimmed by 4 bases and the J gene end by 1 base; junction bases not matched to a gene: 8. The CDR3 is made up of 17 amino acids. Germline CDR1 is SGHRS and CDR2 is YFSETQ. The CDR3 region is CASSKGLADYSYNEQFF. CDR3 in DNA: TGCGCCAGCAGCAAAGGACTAGCGGACTATTCCTACAATGAGCAGTTCTTC.

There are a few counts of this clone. CDR3 sequence reads: CASSFGGPRGTDTQYF. The CDR3 nucleotides are TGTGCCAGCAGTTTCGGGGGGCCCCGGGGCACAGATACGCAGTATTTT. The J gene is TRBJ2-3, the V gene TRBV28; tentative D call: TRBD2 (7 bases). This CDR3 comprises 16 residues. Germline CDR1 is MDHEN and CDR2 is SYDVKM. V was pared by 3 bases and J by 1 base, with 14 bases between.

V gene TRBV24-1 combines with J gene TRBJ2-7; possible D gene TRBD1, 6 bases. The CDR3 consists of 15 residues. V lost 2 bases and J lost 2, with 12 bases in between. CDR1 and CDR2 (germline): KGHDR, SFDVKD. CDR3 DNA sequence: TGTGCCACCAGTGATTCTTCAGGGGTCCCCTACGAGCAGTACTTC. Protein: CATSDSSGVPYEQYF.

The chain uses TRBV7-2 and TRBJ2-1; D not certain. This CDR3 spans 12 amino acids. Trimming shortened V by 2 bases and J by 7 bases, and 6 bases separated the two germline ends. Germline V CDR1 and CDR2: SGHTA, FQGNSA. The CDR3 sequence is CASSLIGNEQFF. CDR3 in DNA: TGTGCCAGCAGCTTAATCGGGAATGAGCAGTTCTTC. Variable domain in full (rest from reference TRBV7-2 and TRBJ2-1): GAGVSQSPSNKVTEKGKDVELRCDPISGHTALYWYRQSLGQGLEFLIYFQGNSAPDKSGLPSDRFSAERTGGSVSTLTIQRTQQEDSAVYLCASSLIGNEQFFGPGTRLTVL.

The CDR3 coding sequence is TGTGCCAGCTCACCATTAGCGGGGGGGGCAGATACGCAGTATTTT. This translates into CASSPLAGGADTQYF. The chain links TRBV18 to TRBJ2-3; 11 positions agree with TRBD2. The CDR3 is 15 residues long. V was clipped by 2 bases and J by 4 bases; unmatched bases: 2. CDR1 is KGHSH, CDR2 LQKENI, per germline.